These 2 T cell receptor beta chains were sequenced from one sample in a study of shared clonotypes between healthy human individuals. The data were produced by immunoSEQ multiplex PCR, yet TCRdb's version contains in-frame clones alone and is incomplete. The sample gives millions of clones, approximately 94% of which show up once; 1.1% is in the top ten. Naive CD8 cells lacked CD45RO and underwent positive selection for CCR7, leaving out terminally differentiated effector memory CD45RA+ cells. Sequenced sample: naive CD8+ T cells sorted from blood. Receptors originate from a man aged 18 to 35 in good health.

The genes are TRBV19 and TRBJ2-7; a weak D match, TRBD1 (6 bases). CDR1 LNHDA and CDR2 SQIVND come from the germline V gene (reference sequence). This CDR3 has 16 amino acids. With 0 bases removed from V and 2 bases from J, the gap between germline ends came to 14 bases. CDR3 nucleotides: TGTGCCAGTAGTATAGATTCTACAGGACAGCCCTACGAGCAGTACTTC. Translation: CASSIDSTGQPYEQYF.

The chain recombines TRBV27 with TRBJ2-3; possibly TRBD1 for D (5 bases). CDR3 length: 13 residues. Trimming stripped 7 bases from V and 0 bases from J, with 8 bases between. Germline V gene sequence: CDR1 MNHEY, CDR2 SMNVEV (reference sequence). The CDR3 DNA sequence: TGTGCCAGCACCCCAGGGAGCACAGATACGCAGTATTTT. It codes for CASTPGSTDTQYF.